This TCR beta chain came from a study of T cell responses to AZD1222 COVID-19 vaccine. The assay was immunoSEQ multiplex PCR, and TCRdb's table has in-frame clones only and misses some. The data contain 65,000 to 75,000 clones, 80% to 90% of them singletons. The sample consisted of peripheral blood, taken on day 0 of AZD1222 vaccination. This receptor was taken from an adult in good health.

This CDR3 reads CASRRAGQGYGYTF. CDR3 sequence (DNA): TGTGCCAGCAGGCGTGCGGGACAGGGTTATGGCTACACCTTC. The J gene is TRBJ1-2, the V gene TRBV28, with 9 nucleotides matching TRBD1. Losses at the gene ends were 6 bases for V and 5 bases for J; bases not matched to a gene: 7. The CDR3 sequence is 14 residues long. Germline V CDR1 and CDR2: MDHEN, SYDVKM.